This is a list of T cell receptor beta chains from one sample in a study of shared clonotypes between healthy human individuals. Clones were sequenced by immunoSEQ multiplex PCR, and TCRdb holds only the in-frame ones, with some missing. In the table there are under 2,000,000 clones, just under 95% of which are singletons. Sequencing used naive CD8+ T cells sorted from blood. Receptor source: a young man in good health. CDR3s include the opening cysteine and the closing phenylalanine or tryptophan. Each record gives: J gene, V gene, clone size, D gene, CDR3 DNA, CDR3 protein. A D gene is named only where the DNA matches it firmly. Part of the rows lack a size; the others show once, few, many or a class for expanded clones.

J gene: TRBJ2-7
V gene: TRBV14
clone size: -
D gene: TRBD1
CDR3 DNA: TGTGCCAGCAGCCCGACAGGGGCCTACGAGCAGTACTTC
CDR3 protein: CASSPTGAYEQYF

J gene: TRBJ2-7
V gene: TRBV27
clone size: -
D gene: TRBD1
CDR3 DNA: TGTGCCAGCAGTTCGGGACAGAGCTCCTACGAGCAGTACTTC
CDR3 protein: CASSSGQSSYEQYF

J gene: TRBJ1-1
V gene: TRBV30
clone size: -
D gene: -
CDR3 DNA: TGTGCCTGGAAGGGGGACTCCTCGGACACTGAAGCTTTCTTT
CDR3 protein: CAWKGDSSDTEAFF

J gene: TRBJ2-5
V gene: TRBV6-5
clone size: -
D gene: TRBD1
CDR3 DNA: TGTGCCAGCAAGACAGGGGGCGTGGAGACCCAGTACTTC
CDR3 protein: CASKTGGVETQYF

J gene: TRBJ2-7
V gene: TRBV9
clone size: -
D gene: -
CDR3 DNA: TGTGCCAGCAGCGTAGCAGCGGGACACTACGAGCAGTACTTC
CDR3 protein: CASSVAAGHYEQYF

J gene: TRBJ2-7
V gene: TRBV27
clone size: -
D gene: -
CDR3 DNA: TGTGCCAGCAGTTTATGGGGGGAGACTACGGAGTACTTC
CDR3 protein: CASSLWGETTEYF

J gene: TRBJ1-6
V gene: TRBV27
clone size: -
D gene: TRBD1
CDR3 DNA: TGTGCCAGCAGTATCCCGGGACAGGGTTTAAATTCACCCCTCCACTTT
CDR3 protein: CASSIPGQGLNSPLHF

J gene: TRBJ2-1
V gene: TRBV5-1
clone size: -
D gene: TRBD2
CDR3 DNA: TGCGCCAGCAGCTCCTCTAGCGGGAGGGCCAACAGCGAGCAGTTCTTC
CDR3 protein: CASSSSSGRANSEQFF

J gene: TRBJ1-1
V gene: TRBV9
clone size: -
D gene: -
CDR3 DNA: TGTGCCAGCAGCGTCGGTGAGACCACTGAAGCTTTCTTT
CDR3 protein: CASSVGETTEAFF

J gene: TRBJ1-2
V gene: TRBV4-3
clone size: -
D gene: TRBD1
CDR3 DNA: TGCGCCAGCAGCCAAGATTTTGGGTCGGGACAGGGAAACGGCTACACCTTC
CDR3 protein: CASSQDFGSGQGNGYTF

J gene: TRBJ2-5
V gene: TRBV30
clone size: -
D gene: -
CDR3 DNA: TGTGCCTGGAGTGGACAAGAGACCCAGTACTTC
CDR3 protein: CAWSGQETQYF

J gene: TRBJ2-5
V gene: TRBV10-2
clone size: -
D gene: -
CDR3 DNA: TGCGCCAGCAGTGACTCGATAGGGGAAATCGAGACCCAGTACTTC
CDR3 protein: CASSDSIGEIETQYF

J gene: TRBJ2-5
V gene: TRBV5-6
clone size: -
D gene: TRBD1
CDR3 DNA: TGTGCCAGCAGCTTGGGGACAGGGAGTGACGAGACCCAGTACTTC
CDR3 protein: CASSLGTGSDETQYF

J gene: TRBJ2-3
V gene: TRBV10-1
clone size: -
D gene: -
CDR3 DNA: TGCGCCAGCAGTGAGTGGGGCGGGGAGGGCACAGATACGCAGTATTTT
CDR3 protein: CASSEWGGEGTDTQYF

J gene: TRBJ1-5
V gene: TRBV27
clone size: -
D gene: -
CDR3 DNA: TGTGCCAGCTTAACCAGGGACAATCAGCCCCAGCATTTT
CDR3 protein: CASLTRDNQPQHF

J gene: TRBJ2-7
V gene: TRBV9
clone size: -
D gene: TRBD2
CDR3 DNA: TGTGCCAGCAGCGTATCGGCGGGGGGGTCATACGAGCAGTACTTC
CDR3 protein: CASSVSAGGSYEQYF

J gene: TRBJ1-4
V gene: TRBV4-1
clone size: -
D gene: -
CDR3 DNA: TGCGCCAGCAGCCCTCTTTTTCAATTGGGTAATGAAAAACTGTTTTTT
CDR3 protein: CASSPLFQLGNEKLFF

J gene: TRBJ2-1
V gene: TRBV9
clone size: -
D gene: TRBD2
CDR3 DNA: TGTGCCAGCAGCCCTGCGACTAGCGGTGATCAGGATGAGCAGTTCTTC
CDR3 protein: CASSPATSGDQDEQFF

J gene: TRBJ2-2
V gene: TRBV6-6
clone size: -
D gene: -
CDR3 DNA: TGTGCCAGCAGTCGGGGACATAGTGGCACCGGGGAGCTGTTTTTT
CDR3 protein: CASSRGHSGTGELFF

J gene: TRBJ2-7
V gene: TRBV14
clone size: -
D gene: -
CDR3 DNA: TGTGCCAGCAGCCAAGATTCAGGGACCCTCGAGCAGTACTTC
CDR3 protein: CASSQDSGTLEQYF

J gene: TRBJ2-6
V gene: TRBV27
clone size: -
D gene: -
CDR3 DNA: TGTGCCAGCAGCTCTAGAACGGCAGAATTACCTGGGGCCAACGTCCTGACTTTC
CDR3 protein: CASSSRTAELPGANVLTF

J gene: TRBJ2-1
V gene: TRBV6-6
clone size: -
D gene: -
CDR3 DNA: TGTGCCAGCAGTTACGCCGCCCTTGGCAATGAGCAGTTCTTC
CDR3 protein: CASSYAALGNEQFF

J gene: TRBJ2-3
V gene: TRBV11-2
clone size: -
D gene: TRBD2
CDR3 DNA: TGTGCCAGCGGGGGTATAGCGGGAGGGCTTGATACGCAGTATTTT
CDR3 protein: CASGGIAGGLDTQYF

J gene: TRBJ2-1
V gene: TRBV5-6
clone size: -
D gene: -
CDR3 DNA: TGTGCCAGCAGCTTGGGACAGTGGGGCTCTGGGTACTACAATGAGCAGTTCTTC
CDR3 protein: CASSLGQWGSGYYNEQFF

J gene: TRBJ2-7
V gene: TRBV5-1
clone size: -
D gene: -
CDR3 DNA: TGCGCCAGCAGCTTGGAACTATCCTACGAGCAGTACTTC
CDR3 protein: CASSLELSYEQYF

J gene: TRBJ1-5
V gene: TRBV6-5
clone size: -
D gene: TRBD1
CDR3 DNA: TGTGCCAGACCGACAGGGAGGCATCAGCCCCAGCATTTT
CDR3 protein: CARPTGRHQPQHF

J gene: TRBJ1-2
V gene: TRBV11-2
clone size: -
D gene: -
CDR3 DNA: TGTGCCAGCAGCTTAAATACCGACCTCTATGGCTACACCTTC
CDR3 protein: CASSLNTDLYGYTF

J gene: TRBJ1-5
V gene: TRBV5-4
clone size: -
D gene: -
CDR3 DNA: TGTGCCAGCAGCTTTAGGGGACAAGGGTATGATCAGCCCCAGCATTTT
CDR3 protein: CASSFRGQGYDQPQHF

J gene: TRBJ1-2
V gene: TRBV5-1
clone size: -
D gene: -
CDR3 DNA: TGCGCCAGCACCGATCCGGGGCTTAGTCATGGCTACACCTTC
CDR3 protein: CASTDPGLSHGYTF

J gene: TRBJ1-1
V gene: TRBV27
clone size: -
D gene: -
CDR3 DNA: TGTGCCAGCGGACAAGGGCTTGAAGCTTTCTTT
CDR3 protein: CASGQGLEAFF

J gene: TRBJ2-1
V gene: TRBV4-1
clone size: once
D gene: -
CDR3 DNA: TGCGCCAGCAGCCAATGGATATCTAGTCCGAACAATGAGCAGTTCTTC
CDR3 protein: CASSQWISSPNNEQFF

J gene: TRBJ2-5
V gene: TRBV7-9
clone size: once
D gene: -
CDR3 DNA: TGTGCCAGCAGCTCATCCACGGGACAAGAGACCCAGTACTTC
CDR3 protein: CASSSSTGQETQYF

J gene: TRBJ2-1
V gene: TRBV5-1
clone size: once
D gene: TRBD1
CDR3 DNA: TGCGCCAGCAGCGCCGGGACAGGGTTAAATGAGCAGTTCTTC
CDR3 protein: CASSAGTGLNEQFF

J gene: TRBJ2-2
V gene: TRBV28
clone size: -
D gene: TRBD1
CDR3 DNA: TGTGCCAGCAGTTCGAACAGGGGGCTGAGCACCGGGGAGCTGTTTTTT
CDR3 protein: CASSSNRGLSTGELFF

J gene: TRBJ2-7
V gene: TRBV7-9
clone size: -
D gene: -
CDR3 DNA: TGTGCCAGCACCACGGCAGGAATCTACGAGCAGTACTTC
CDR3 protein: CASTTAGIYEQYF

J gene: TRBJ2-7
V gene: TRBV7-6
clone size: once
D gene: -
CDR3 DNA: TGTGCCAGCAGCCACGGAAATGCGACTGGATGGGGGGACGAGCAGTACTTC
CDR3 protein: CASSHGNATGWGDEQYF

J gene: TRBJ2-1
V gene: TRBV29-1
clone size: -
D gene: TRBD2
CDR3 DNA: TGCAGCGTTATACCTAGCGGGCCCTCCTACAATGAGCAGTTCTTC
CDR3 protein: CSVIPSGPSYNEQFF

J gene: TRBJ2-7
V gene: TRBV18
clone size: -
D gene: -
CDR3 DNA: TGTGCCAGCTCTCAAGACGGCTACGAGCAGTACTTC
CDR3 protein: CASSQDGYEQYF